Listed below are T cell receptor beta chains from one sample, sequenced in a study of control samples from healthy donors and cancer patients. Repertoires were generated with immunoSEQ multiplex PCR, while TCRdb's copy carries only in-frame clones and drops some. Counted here are about 82,000 clones, around 94% occurring once; the ten biggest clones make up around 4.7%. The sequencing input was blood. The receptor set was obtained from a woman younger than 35 in good health. The CDR3 runs from the conserved cysteine through the conserved F or W. A D gene is named only where the DNA matches it firmly. Rows may omit the clone size; those that give it use once, few, many or a size class.

abundance: -
d_gene: -
v_gene: TRBV18
j_gene: TRBJ1-4
CDR3nt: TGTGCCAGCTCGCTTAATACAGCAACTAATGAAAAACTGTTTTTT
CDR3aa: CASSLNTATNEKLFF

abundance: -
d_gene: -
v_gene: TRBV28
j_gene: TRBJ1-5
CDR3nt: TGTGCCAGCAGTTTATTCGTCGCCGGTCAGCCCCAGCATTTT
CDR3aa: CASSLFVAGQPQHF

abundance: -
d_gene: -
v_gene: TRBV5-1
j_gene: TRBJ2-7
CDR3nt: TGCGCCAGCAGCTTGGAGGAGGGGTTCTCCTACGAGCAGTACTTC
CDR3aa: CASSLEEGFSYEQYF

abundance: -
d_gene: -
v_gene: TRBV5-1
j_gene: TRBJ2-3
CDR3nt: TGCGCCAGCAGCTCTATGCTGATAGGGTTGGCAGATACGCAGTATTTT
CDR3aa: CASSSMLIGLADTQYF

abundance: -
d_gene: -
v_gene: TRBV29-1
j_gene: TRBJ1-2
CDR3nt: TGCAGCGCCCTGGGTGAAGGCTACACCTTC
CDR3aa: CSALGEGYTF

abundance: -
d_gene: -
v_gene: TRBV15
j_gene: TRBJ1-1
CDR3nt: TGTGCCACCAGCAGAGATTATGGGCCGAACACTGAAGCTTTCTTT
CDR3aa: CATSRDYGPNTEAFF

abundance: -
d_gene: -
v_gene: TRBV5-4
j_gene: TRBJ2-7
CDR3nt: TGTGCCAGCAGCCCGAACGGGGGATACGAGCAGTACTTC
CDR3aa: CASSPNGGYEQYF

abundance: once
d_gene: -
v_gene: TRBV7-3
j_gene: TRBJ2-3
CDR3nt: TGTGCCAGCAGCTCTGGCACAGATACGCAGTATTTT
CDR3aa: CASSSGTDTQYF

abundance: -
d_gene: -
v_gene: TRBV5-1
j_gene: TRBJ2-2
CDR3nt: TGCGCCAGCAGCTTTCTCCAGGGAGCAAACACCGGGGAGCTGTTTTTT
CDR3aa: CASSFLQGANTGELFF

abundance: -
d_gene: -
v_gene: TRBV6-1
j_gene: TRBJ1-6
CDR3nt: TGTGCCAGCAGTGAAGTTATCAGGGTAGGAAATTCACCCCTCCACTTT
CDR3aa: CASSEVIRVGNSPLHF

abundance: -
d_gene: TRBD1
v_gene: TRBV29-1
j_gene: TRBJ1-1
CDR3nt: TGCAGCGTTGAAGGGGACAGGTACACTGAAGCTTTCTTT
CDR3aa: CSVEGDRYTEAFF

abundance: -
d_gene: TRBD2
v_gene: TRBV19
j_gene: TRBJ2-4
CDR3nt: TGTGCCAGTAGCCCGGAGATTATAGCGGGAGCCAAAAACATTCAGTACTTC
CDR3aa: CASSPEIIAGAKNIQYF

abundance: -
d_gene: -
v_gene: TRBV6-4
j_gene: TRBJ2-1
CDR3nt: TGTGCCAGCAGTGGAGGAGACGTCAATGAGCAGTTCTTC
CDR3aa: CASSGGDVNEQFF

abundance: -
d_gene: TRBD2
v_gene: TRBV2
j_gene: TRBJ2-5
CDR3nt: TGTGCCAGCAGTGAAGCGCTTCTAGCGGGGGGGCTGGAGACCCAGTACTTC
CDR3aa: CASSEALLAGGLETQYF

abundance: -
d_gene: TRBD2
v_gene: TRBV28
j_gene: TRBJ2-1
CDR3nt: TGTGCCAGCAGTTTTCCCCCCGGGACTAGCAAGAATGAGCAGTTCTTC
CDR3aa: CASSFPPGTSKNEQFF

abundance: -
d_gene: -
v_gene: TRBV5-1
j_gene: TRBJ1-2
CDR3nt: TGCGCCAGCGGTACCGACAGGTTTAACTATGGCTACACCTTC
CDR3aa: CASGTDRFNYGYTF

abundance: -
d_gene: -
v_gene: TRBV6-2/TRBV6-3
j_gene: TRBJ2-7
CDR3nt: TGTGCCAGCAGTTACGCGCCGGCCTACGAGCAGTACTTC
CDR3aa: CASSYAPAYEQYF

abundance: -
d_gene: -
v_gene: TRBV9
j_gene: TRBJ2-1
CDR3nt: TGTGCCAGCAGCGCCGGGGGTGAGCAGTTCTTC
CDR3aa: CASSAGGEQFF

abundance: -
d_gene: TRBD1
v_gene: TRBV28
j_gene: TRBJ2-7
CDR3nt: TGTGCCAGCAGTTTTGCGAGGGGGCTAATTTTCTACGAGCAGTACTTC
CDR3aa: CASSFARGLIFYEQYF

abundance: -
d_gene: -
v_gene: TRBV19
j_gene: TRBJ2-1
CDR3nt: TGTGCCAGTAGTGGGGGAACCGACTACAATGAGCAGTTCTTC
CDR3aa: CASSGGTDYNEQFF

abundance: few
d_gene: TRBD1
v_gene: TRBV6-5
j_gene: TRBJ2-1
CDR3nt: TGTGCCAGCGGGACAGGGGGCTTGAATGAGCAGTTCTTC
CDR3aa: CASGTGGLNEQFF

abundance: -
d_gene: -
v_gene: TRBV19
j_gene: TRBJ2-1
CDR3nt: TGTGCCAGTAGTATTTTTAGCAATGAGCAGTTCTTC
CDR3aa: CASSIFSNEQFF

abundance: -
d_gene: -
v_gene: TRBV19
j_gene: TRBJ1-2
CDR3nt: TGTGCCAGTAGTACGTTTGGAGGGGCTGGTGGCTACACCTTC
CDR3aa: CASSTFGGAGGYTF

abundance: once
d_gene: TRBD1
v_gene: TRBV5-6
j_gene: TRBJ1-2
CDR3nt: TGTGCCAGCACAAGACGATCGACAGGGCCGAGACCTCACTATGGCTACACCTTC
CDR3aa: CASTRRSTGPRPHYGYTF

abundance: -
d_gene: -
v_gene: TRBV3-1/TRBV3-2
j_gene: TRBJ1-1
CDR3nt: TGTGCCAGCAGCTTCGGAAGGGGAGGGCGGACTGAAGCTTTCTTT
CDR3aa: CASSFGRGGRTEAFF

abundance: once
d_gene: -
v_gene: TRBV3-1/TRBV3-2
j_gene: TRBJ1-3
CDR3nt: TGTGCCAGCAGCCTCCAGGCCGGGGCTTCAACCTCTGGAAACACCATATATTTT
CDR3aa: CASSLQAGASTSGNTIYF

abundance: -
d_gene: -
v_gene: TRBV9
j_gene: TRBJ1-3
CDR3nt: TGTGCCAGCAGCTTGGAGGGGTACTCTGGAAACACCATATATTTT
CDR3aa: CASSLEGYSGNTIYF

abundance: -
d_gene: -
v_gene: TRBV28
j_gene: TRBJ2-3
CDR3nt: TGTGCCACCCTGGAGGGGGGCACAGATACGCAGTATTTT
CDR3aa: CATLEGGTDTQYF

abundance: -
d_gene: TRBD1
v_gene: TRBV6-5
j_gene: TRBJ1-5
CDR3nt: TGTGCCAGCAGTCCGGGGACAGTGGTTCAGCCCCAGCATTTT
CDR3aa: CASSPGTVVQPQHF

abundance: -
d_gene: -
v_gene: TRBV28
j_gene: TRBJ1-2
CDR3nt: TGTGCCAGCAGTTTCCTGGGGAAACCGTATGGCTACACCTTC
CDR3aa: CASSFLGKPYGYTF

abundance: -
d_gene: -
v_gene: TRBV4-2
j_gene: TRBJ2-6
CDR3nt: TGTGCCAGCAGCCAAGGACGGAGCTCTGGGGCCAACGTCCTGACTTTC
CDR3aa: CASSQGRSSGANVLTF

abundance: -
d_gene: -
v_gene: TRBV27
j_gene: TRBJ1-2
CDR3nt: TGTGCCAGCAGTCCCCAAGTAGGGGTATTGGGCTACACCTTC
CDR3aa: CASSPQVGVLGYTF

abundance: -
d_gene: -
v_gene: TRBV9
j_gene: TRBJ1-1
CDR3nt: TGTGCCAGCAGCGTTAAGGGAAACACTGAAGCTTTCTTT
CDR3aa: CASSVKGNTEAFF

abundance: -
d_gene: -
v_gene: TRBV5-4
j_gene: TRBJ1-1
CDR3nt: TGTGCCAGCAGCTTCCGGGGGGGCAGGCCGAACACTGAAGCTTTCTTT
CDR3aa: CASSFRGGRPNTEAFF

abundance: -
d_gene: TRBD1
v_gene: TRBV7-2
j_gene: TRBJ2-3
CDR3nt: TGTGCCAGCAGCTTAGCCGGGACAGGGAACACAGATACGCAGTATTTT
CDR3aa: CASSLAGTGNTDTQYF

abundance: -
d_gene: TRBD1
v_gene: TRBV11-2
j_gene: TRBJ1-2
CDR3nt: TGTGCCAGCAACCGCCCAGGGGGTGGGGCGTCCAGCTGGGATGGCTACACCTTC
CDR3aa: CASNRPGGGASSWDGYTF

abundance: -
d_gene: -
v_gene: TRBV2
j_gene: TRBJ2-7
CDR3nt: TGTGCCAGCAGGGGCCGTGGACACTCCTACGAGCAGTACTTC
CDR3aa: CASRGRGHSYEQYF

abundance: once
d_gene: TRBD1
v_gene: TRBV7-8
j_gene: TRBJ2-7
CDR3nt: TGTGCCAGCACCGTAACCGGGACAGGGCCTCAGGCGCAGTACTTC
CDR3aa: CASTVTGTGPQAQYF

abundance: few
d_gene: -
v_gene: TRBV14
j_gene: TRBJ1-1
CDR3nt: TGTGCCAGCGAGCGTGTGGACACTGAAGCTTTCTTT
CDR3aa: CASERVDTEAFF

abundance: -
d_gene: -
v_gene: TRBV21-1
j_gene: TRBJ2-7
CDR3nt: TGTGCCAGCAGCAAAGCGCTTTTCCCCCACGAGCAGTACTTC
CDR3aa: CASSKALFPHEQYF

abundance: -
d_gene: TRBD2
v_gene: TRBV27
j_gene: TRBJ2-1
CDR3nt: TGTGCCAGCAGTTGGGGGACTAGCGGGAGTATCAGTAATGAGCAGTTCTTC
CDR3aa: CASSWGTSGSISNEQFF

abundance: -
d_gene: TRBD1
v_gene: TRBV6-5
j_gene: TRBJ2-7
CDR3nt: TGTGCCAGCAGTTACAAGGACAGGGGGCTGTACGAGCAGTACTTC
CDR3aa: CASSYKDRGLYEQYF

abundance: few
d_gene: -
v_gene: TRBV2
j_gene: TRBJ2-7
CDR3nt: TGTGCCAGCATTAGACACGGAAGCTCCTACGAGCAGTACTTC
CDR3aa: CASIRHGSSYEQYF

abundance: -
d_gene: -
v_gene: TRBV19
j_gene: TRBJ2-6
CDR3nt: TGTGCCAGTAGTCCAGCCGTGGGCTCTGGGGCCAACGTCCTGACTTTC
CDR3aa: CASSPAVGSGANVLTF

abundance: -
d_gene: TRBD2
v_gene: TRBV7-8
j_gene: TRBJ2-2
CDR3nt: TGTGCCAGCAGCTGGGGACTAGCGGGAGTCGGGGAGCTGTTTTTT
CDR3aa: CASSWGLAGVGELFF

abundance: -
d_gene: TRBD1
v_gene: TRBV4-1
j_gene: TRBJ1-5
CDR3nt: TGCGCCAGCAACCCCCGAGAAGGGGGCCAGCCCCAGCATTTT
CDR3aa: CASNPREGGQPQHF

abundance: -
d_gene: TRBD2
v_gene: TRBV7-2
j_gene: TRBJ2-1
CDR3nt: TGTGCCAGCAGCCCAGACCGACTAGCGGGCCGAAATGAGCAGTTCTTC
CDR3aa: CASSPDRLAGRNEQFF

abundance: -
d_gene: -
v_gene: TRBV27
j_gene: TRBJ1-5
CDR3nt: TGTGCCAGCAGTTCATACGCAGATAGCAATCAGCCCCAGCATTTT
CDR3aa: CASSSYADSNQPQHF

abundance: -
d_gene: TRBD1
v_gene: TRBV7-6
j_gene: TRBJ1-1
CDR3nt: TGTGCCAGCAGTCATATCGACAGGGATAACACTGAAGCTTTCTTT
CDR3aa: CASSHIDRDNTEAFF

abundance: -
d_gene: -
v_gene: TRBV18
j_gene: TRBJ2-5
CDR3nt: TGTGCCAGCGCCTGGGGGGATCAAGAGACCCAGTACTTC
CDR3aa: CASAWGDQETQYF

abundance: -
d_gene: TRBD2
v_gene: TRBV6-6
j_gene: TRBJ2-3
CDR3nt: TGTGCCAGCAGCCCCAGCGGGAGGGCGTCGTATACGCAGTATTTT
CDR3aa: CASSPSGRASYTQYF

abundance: -
d_gene: -
v_gene: TRBV10-2
j_gene: TRBJ2-7
CDR3nt: TGCGCCAGCAGTGAGTCGTCGGGGCGCCCAGGGGCCTACGAGCAGTACTTC
CDR3aa: CASSESSGRPGAYEQYF

abundance: -
d_gene: -
v_gene: TRBV28
j_gene: TRBJ1-2
CDR3nt: TGTGCCAGCAGCACCCTCGCGGGGGGGCGGTTCTATGGCTACACCTTC
CDR3aa: CASSTLAGGRFYGYTF

abundance: -
d_gene: -
v_gene: TRBV7-3
j_gene: TRBJ1-3
CDR3nt: TGTGCCAGCAGCTTAACGGGGTTTGGCTCTGGAAACACCATATATTTT
CDR3aa: CASSLTGFGSGNTIYF

abundance: -
d_gene: TRBD1
v_gene: TRBV6-6
j_gene: TRBJ1-1
CDR3nt: TGTGCCAGCAGTTACTCCTCGACAGGGGGCACTGAAGCTTTCTTT
CDR3aa: CASSYSSTGGTEAFF

abundance: -
d_gene: -
v_gene: TRBV7-3
j_gene: TRBJ2-1
CDR3nt: TGTGCCAGCAGCTTAATGCCAGGGATGAAATACAATGAGCAGTTCTTC
CDR3aa: CASSLMPGMKYNEQFF

abundance: -
d_gene: -
v_gene: TRBV19
j_gene: TRBJ2-1
CDR3nt: TGTGCCAGTACCAGGAATCTCGGGGACAATGAGCAGTTCTTC
CDR3aa: CASTRNLGDNEQFF